This T cell receptor (beta chain) originates from a study of regulatory T cells in long-lasting Graves disease. The length of the CDR3 is 15 residues. Germline V gene sequence: CDR1 MDHEN, CDR2 SYDVKM. Germline trimming cut 3 bases from V and 2 bases from J; bases unmatched to any gene: 3. Described time point: newly diagnosed GD, antithyroid drugs for less than 3 months. After RNA was extracted from PBMCs, the TCR library was made from it. EDTA tubes received about 9.2 milliliters of collected peripheral blood. This clonotype was detected many times. Investigators prepared the TCR beta libraries by applying iRepertoire HTBI primers and Arm-PCR of CDR3 regions. TCRdb passed the multiplex PCR reads through MiXCR, listing each CDR3 protein once. The sample includes 550,000 to 600,000 distinct CDR3 sequences, around 15% of them seen just once. These data also formed part of another study, on T cells in Graves' hyperthyroidism and ophthalmopathy.

The rearrangement links TRBV28 to TRBJ2-1; 8 nucleotides agree with TRBD1. The TCR originated in a man aged 18 to 30 with Graves disease. The sample consisted of peripheral blood mononuclear cells (PBMCs), taken at new diagnosis, from a patient treated with antithyroid drugs. The CDR3 here is CASSFDRGTYNEQFF. CDR3 sequence (DNA): TGTGCCAGCAGTTTTGACAGGGGCACCTACAATGAGCAGTTCTTC.